Listed below are T cell receptor beta chains from one sample, sequenced in a study of OX40 agonist ivuxolimab in advanced cancers. Only in-frame clones appear in the TCRdb table, and some are missing; sequencing was by immunoSEQ multiplex PCR. The data hold tens of thousands of clones, with over 75% observed a single time. The sample here was CD4+ or CD8+ T cells sorted from blood, taken in a trial of the OX40 agonist ivuxolimab. The receptors here all came from an adult with an advanced solid tumor such as melanoma, head and neck, liver or kidney cancer. Both conserved end residues are part of each CDR3. The D gene is left open where the match is weak. A row's size may be missing; if present it is once, few, many or a size class.

-	TRBV6-6	TRBJ2-3	TRBD1	CASSYAGGADTQYF
-	TRBV5-6	TRBJ2-7	-	CASSNGDYEQYF
-	TRBV9	TRBJ2-2	-	CASSVGRAGELFF
-	TRBV19	TRBJ1-5	-	CASSIGGAEDQPQHF
-	TRBV27	TRBJ2-5	-	CASANTLLAETQYF
-	TRBV28	TRBJ2-5	-	CASTEPSTGPSQYF
-	TRBV2	TRBJ1-2	TRBD1	CASRGQVYGYTF
-	TRBV10-1	TRBJ2-7	-	CASSATAIGEQYF
-	TRBV28	TRBJ2-1	TRBD1	CASSVSGTGPNEQFF
-	TRBV5-8	TRBJ2-1	TRBD2	CASSLELAGSYNEQFF
once	TRBV28	TRBJ2-3	-	CASSSSGSTDTQYF